These T cell receptor beta chains were read from a single sample in a study of yellow fever vaccine responses in identical twins. MiXCR was run by TCRdb on the RT-PCR reads, yielding one entry per CDR3 protein. The sample lists under 4,000 distinct CDR3 sequences; roughly four fifths were seen once. This specimen consisted of T cells from blood (PBMCs), unsorted or a sorted subset (not recorded which), obtained before or after yellow fever vaccination (not recorded which). These receptors came from a woman aged 18-29 years who received the yellow fever vaccine. Both conserved end residues are part of each CDR3. The D gene is left open where the match is weak. The size field is filled for only some rows; it gives once, few, many or a size class.

v_call	j_call	cdr3_length	d_call	clone_size	cdr3_nt	cdr3_aa
TRBV11-3	TRBJ2-3	13	.	.	TGTGCCAGCAGCCCCATAATACGAGATACGCAGTATTTT	CASSPIIRDTQYF
TRBV23-1	TRBJ1-1	14	TRBD1	few	TGCGCCAGCAGTCAGTCGATACAGGGGATGGAAGCTTTCTTT	CASSQSIQGMEAFF
TRBV29-1	TRBJ2-7	14	.	.	TGCAGCGCTAGACAAGGAGGGTACTCCTACGAGCAGTACTTC	CSARQGGYSYEQYF
TRBV18	TRBJ2-5	12	TRBD2	.	TGTGCCAGCTCCTTACCCAGCGGGGAGCCGTACTTC	CASSLPSGEPYF
TRBV27	TRBJ2-7	14	.	.	TGTGCCAGCAGTTTCCTGGGGGTCGGGAACGAGCAGTACTTC	CASSFLGVGNEQYF
TRBV15	TRBJ1-4	15	.	.	TGTGCCACCAGCAGGGAGAAAGCGCGGGCAGAAAAACTGTTTTTT	CATSREKARAEKLFF
TRBV29-1	TRBJ2-3	13	.	once	TGCAGCGTTGAAGCGGAATTCACAGATACGCAGTATTTT	CSVEAEFTDTQYF
TRBV11-1	TRBJ2-7	13	.	.	TGTGCCAGCAGCTTAGCAGGGCGCTACGAGCAGTACTTC	CASSLAGRYEQYF
TRBV4-1	TRBJ1-1	15	.	few	TGCGCCAGCAGCCAAGAAGTTCGGGGAATCGATGAAGCTTTCTTT	CASSQEVRGIDEAFF
TRBV19	TRBJ2-4	16	.	.	TGTGCCAGTAGTTACCTCAGGGGAGGCCTCCAAAACATTCAGTACTTC	CASSYLRGGLQNIQYF
TRBV7-9	TRBJ2-1	13	TRBD1	.	TGTGCCAGCAGACAGGGGGCCTCCAATGAGCAGTTCTTC	CASRQGASNEQFF
TRBV2	TRBJ2-1	13	.	.	TGTGCCAGCAGTAGCGGGCCATACAATGAGCAGTTCTTC	CASSSGPYNEQFF
TRBV15	TRBJ2-3	14	.	.	TGTGCCACCAGCAGCCACTCGGGGGCAGATACGCAGTATTTT	CATSSHSGADTQYF
TRBV23-1	TRBJ2-2	16	.	.	TGCGCCAGCAGTCTTTCAGGGGACGGGGACACCGGGGAGCTGTTTTTT	CASSLSGDGDTGELFF
TRBV29-1	TRBJ2-1	14	.	.	TGCAGCGTTGAAGATCTTTTGCGGGATAATGAGCAGTTCTTC	CSVEDLLRDNEQFF
TRBV20-1	TRBJ2-1	15	TRBD2	few	TGCAGTGCTAGAGAGAGTAGCGGGGACTACAATGAGCAGTTCTTC	CSARESSGDYNEQFF
TRBV24-1	TRBJ2-1	13	TRBD2	.	TGTGCCACCGGGGAGGGTAGCTACAATGAGCAGTTCTTC	CATGEGSYNEQFF
TRBV18	TRBJ2-1	17	TRBD2	.	TGTGCCAGCTCAGTCTACTCCGGGACTAGCGGGGACAATGAGCAGTTCTTC	CASSVYSGTSGDNEQFF
TRBV12-3/TRBV12-4	TRBJ1-2	15	.	once	TGTGCCAGCAGACCCTCCCGGGAGGACCATTATGGCTACACCTTC	CASRPSREDHYGYTF
TRBV29-1	TRBJ2-7	10	.	.	TGCAGCGTTGCGGACTACGAGCAGTACTTC	CSVADYEQYF
TRBV11-1	TRBJ2-5	14	.	.	TGTGCCAGCAGCTTCGGGACACCTCAAGAGACCCAGTACTTC	CASSFGTPQETQYF
TRBV29-1	TRBJ2-3	13	.	once	TGCAGCGCTGCTAGAGAAAGGACAGATACGCAGTATTTT	CSAARERTDTQYF
TRBV9	TRBJ2-7	16	TRBD1	.	TGTGCCAGCAGCATCCATCCGGGACAGAGCTCCTACGAGCAGTACTTC	CASSIHPGQSSYEQYF
TRBV5-5	TRBJ1-6	15	.	.	TGTGCCAGCAGCTTGTACGGAACAAATAATTCACCCCTCCACTTT	CASSLYGTNNSPLHF
TRBV7-7	TRBJ1-4	13	.	.	TGTGCTAGCAGCTTTGCATGGAATGAAAAACTGTTTTTT	CASSFAWNEKLFF
TRBV4-1	TRBJ2-7	16	TRBD2	few	TGCGCCAGCAGCCAAGGGGGGAGCGGGATGTCCTACGAGCAGTACTTC	CASSQGGSGMSYEQYF
TRBV11-2	TRBJ2-7	11	.	once	TGTGCCAGCAGTGCAGGCTACGAGCAGTACTTC	CASSAGYEQYF
TRBV12-5	TRBJ2-3	16	.	.	TGTGCTAGTGGTTCCCCCCCCAGGGAATTCACAGATACGCAGTATTTT	CASGSPPREFTDTQYF
TRBV11-1	TRBJ1-1	15	.	.	TGTGCCAGCAGCCCTGTAGGTTTTGGGGACACTGAAGCTTTCTTT	CASSPVGFGDTEAFF
TRBV27	TRBJ2-7	13	.	.	TGTGCCAGCAGTTTATACAGGGCGAACGAGCAGTACTTC	CASSLYRANEQYF
TRBV11-2	TRBJ2-3	13	.	.	TGTGCCAGCAAACAGTGGGGTGCAGATACGCAGTATTTT	CASKQWGADTQYF
TRBV28	TRBJ2-3	14	TRBD1	once	TGTGCCAGCAGCCCGGACAGGGCGACAGATACGCAGTATTTT	CASSPDRATDTQYF
TRBV5-1	TRBJ2-7	10	.	.	TGCGCCAGCAGCTTCTGCGAGCAGTACTTC	CASSFCEQYF
TRBV29-1	TRBJ2-7	12	.	once	TGCAGCGTCGCGACTAGGGGGGACGAGCAGTACTTC	CSVATRGDEQYF
TRBV6-1	TRBJ2-2	15	TRBD2	.	TGTGCCAGCAGTGAGGGACTAGCGGTCACCGGGGAGCTGTTTTTT	CASSEGLAVTGELFF
TRBV28	TRBJ2-7	13	TRBD2	.	TGTGCCATCCGGAAGAGGGAGGGAGACGAGCAGTACTTC	CAIRKREGDEQYF
TRBV15	TRBJ2-1	15	TRBD2	.	TGTGCCACCAGCAGCGGGACTAGCGGCCCTGCTGAGCAGTTCTTC	CATSSGTSGPAEQFF
TRBV14	TRBJ2-7	13	.	.	TGTGCCAGCAGCCTGGGACTGTCGGACGAGCAGTACTTC	CASSLGLSDEQYF
TRBV11-3	TRBJ2-7	15	.	.	TGTGCCAGCAGCTTTTTCGGGGGACCTACCTACGAGCAGTACTTC	CASSFFGGPTYEQYF
TRBV29-1	TRBJ1-4	14	TRBD1	.	TGCAGCGTTGACCAGGGGACAGGGTTTGAAAAACTGTTTTTT	CSVDQGTGFEKLFF
TRBV6-2/TRBV6-3	TRBJ1-4	13	.	.	TGTGCCAGCAGTCTCCGAGACAACGAAAAACTGTTTTTT	CASSLRDNEKLFF
TRBV28	TRBJ2-2	14	.	.	TGTGCCAGCACCTTAGGCCGATATCTCGGGGAGCTGTTTTTT	CASTLGRYLGELFF